This T cell receptor (beta chain) was sequenced in a study of T cell responses to AZD1222 COVID-19 vaccine (dated by TCRdb to about 2021). The study in broad terms: A total of 240 or so trial participants underwent TCR sequencing, of whom under 220 had received two doses of AZD1222 and approximately 25 had received two doses of the MenACWY control vaccine. Enrollment into the trials was organized by age into subgroups of 18-55, 56-69 and 70-plus years, and those subgroups contained about 160, 30 and 59 TCR-sequenced participants, respectively. Broader findings and caveats from the paper: Most participants were white British and females outnumbered males, and the authors suggested that clonal diversity may have been underestimated. Because no day 14 peak-response samples were available, repertoires were characterized only after the peak T cell response. Vaccine-associated CD4 TCRs spanned the whole spike protein, with dominant responses in regions 160-218 and 743-854. Conclusions about previously exposed vaccinees are limited, since just 5 to 7 AZD1222 recipients were seropositive for SARS-CoV-2 at baseline. In the small 56-69-year group, the increase in depth fell short of significance, most likely because of low power. After two AZD1222 doses, both the breadth and the depth of spike-specific TCRs were significantly higher than at day 0 and than in MenACWY recipients. Epitopes outside the regions mutated in the B.1.351 and B.1.1.7 variants were reportedly recognized by nearly half of the unique spike-specific TCRs.

The CDR3 regions of human TCRbeta chains were analyzed by immunosequencing. As for the authors' bioinformatics: TCRs in the repertoires were matched against a reference library of SARS-CoV-2-specific TCRs that had been generated with the MIRA antigen-specificity platform. Breadth was defined as the fraction of unique TCRs that were SARS-CoV-2-associated. Depth was defined as the fraction of total T cells that were SARS-CoV-2-associated. Each spike-specific TCR was assigned to its reactive spike region and to a CD4 or CD8 class using the MIRA data. Log10-transformed breadth and depth values were compared by one-way ANOVA with Sidak's multiple comparisons tests. This is the immuneACCESS table as TCRdb keeps it, with only in-frame sequences that have V and J called. A part of the clones is gone; compared with another copy, unresolved V genes explain less than half, and the rest is unexplained. V and J calls and clone size follow that table, whereas D and trimming were derived from the DNA. The sample data list approximately 140,000 clones, and 75% to 95% of these were observed just once. The ten largest make up 3.2% of the sample.

According to the study, the label for this sample's time point signals: about 28 days (+/-7) after the second vaccine dose. AZD1222 recipients whose second dose came at about 4 weeks and those whose second dose came at about 12 weeks were combined into one group, since spike-specific TCR depth and breadth did not differ between the two schedules. Samples from vaccinated people were obtained from the UK trials COV001 and COV002, which included a single-blind randomized controlled phase 2/3 trial of AZD1222 (ChAdOx1 nCoV-19) in healthy adults. Trial participant PBMC samples were collected at day 0 and day 28 after the second dose for TCRbeta chain sequencing. This clone was counted a few times. Its antigen specificity is not known. Base qualities are not provided; no much larger clone lies one nucleotide away. Including cysteine and phenylalanine, the CDR3 has 18 amino acids. This entry keeps only the CDR3 DNA: 54 bases, framed from base 1.

The chain is made from TRBV21-1 and TRBJ1-6; the D segment call TRBD1 is taken from the table without a DNA check. TRBV21-1 is labeled a pseudogene. This TCR was recovered from an adult who received the AZD1222 COVID-19 vaccine. This material consisted of peripheral blood, taken 28 days after the second AZD1222 dose. CDR3 protein: CASSNPFEQGNYNSPLHF. The DNA sequence is given as TGTGCCAGCAGCAATCCATTCGAACAGGGGAACTATAATTCACCCCTCCACTTT.